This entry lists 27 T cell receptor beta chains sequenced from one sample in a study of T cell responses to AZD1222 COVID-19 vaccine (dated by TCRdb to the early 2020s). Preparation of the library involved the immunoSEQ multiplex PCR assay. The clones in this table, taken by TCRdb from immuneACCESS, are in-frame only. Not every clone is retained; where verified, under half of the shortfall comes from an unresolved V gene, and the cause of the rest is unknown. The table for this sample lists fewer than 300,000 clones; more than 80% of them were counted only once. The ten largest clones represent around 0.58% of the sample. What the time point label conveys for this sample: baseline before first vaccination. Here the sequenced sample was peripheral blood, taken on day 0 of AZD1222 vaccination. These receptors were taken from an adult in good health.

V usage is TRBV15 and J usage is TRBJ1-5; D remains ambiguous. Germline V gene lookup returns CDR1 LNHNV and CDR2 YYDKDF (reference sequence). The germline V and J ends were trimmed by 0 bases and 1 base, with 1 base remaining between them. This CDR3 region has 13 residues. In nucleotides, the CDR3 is TGTGCCACCAGCAGAGAGAGCAATCAGCCCCAGCATTTT. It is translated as CATSRESNQPQHF.

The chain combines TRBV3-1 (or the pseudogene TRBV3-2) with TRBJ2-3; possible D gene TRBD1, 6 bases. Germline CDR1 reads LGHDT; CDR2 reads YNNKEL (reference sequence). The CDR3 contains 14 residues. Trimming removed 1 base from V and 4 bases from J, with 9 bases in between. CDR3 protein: CASSQAPGADTQYF. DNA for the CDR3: TGTGCCAGCAGCCAAGCGCCAGGGGCAGATACGCAGTATTTT.

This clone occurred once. The CDR3 sequence is CASSYSIKETQYF. The CDR3 coding sequence is TGTGCCAGCAGTTACTCGATAAAGGAGACCCAGTACTTC. This rearrangement joins TRBV6-5 to TRBJ2-5; D is unresolved. The CDR3 has 13 residues. CDR1 and CDR2 (germline): MNHEY, SVGAGI. V lost 0 bases, J lost 5 bases, and 7 bases lay in between.

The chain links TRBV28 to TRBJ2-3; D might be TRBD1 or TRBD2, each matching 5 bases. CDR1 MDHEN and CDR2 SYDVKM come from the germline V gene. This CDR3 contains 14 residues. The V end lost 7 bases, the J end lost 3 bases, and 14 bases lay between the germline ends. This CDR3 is CASTSGQGTDTQYF. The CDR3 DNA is TGTGCCAGCACCTCGGGGCAGGGAACAGATACGCAGTATTTT.

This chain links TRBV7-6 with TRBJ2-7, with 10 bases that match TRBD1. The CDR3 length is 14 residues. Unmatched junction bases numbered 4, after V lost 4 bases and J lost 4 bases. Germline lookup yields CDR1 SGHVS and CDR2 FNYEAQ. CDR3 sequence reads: CASSSTGGFYEQYF. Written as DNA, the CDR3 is TGTGCCAGCAGCTCGACAGGGGGCTTTTACGAGCAGTACTTC.

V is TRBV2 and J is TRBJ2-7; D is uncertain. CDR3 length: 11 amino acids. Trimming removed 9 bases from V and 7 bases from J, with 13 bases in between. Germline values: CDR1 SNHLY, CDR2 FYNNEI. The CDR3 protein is CASLGSVEQYF. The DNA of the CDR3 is TGTGCCAGTCTGGGGTCAGTTGAGCAGTACTTC.

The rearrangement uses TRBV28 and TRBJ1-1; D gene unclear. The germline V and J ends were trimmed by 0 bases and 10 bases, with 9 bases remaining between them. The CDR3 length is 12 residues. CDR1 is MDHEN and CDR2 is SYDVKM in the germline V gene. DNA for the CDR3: TGTGCCAGCAGTTTATGGGGAACCGTAGCTTTCTTT. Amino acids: CASSLWGTVAFF.

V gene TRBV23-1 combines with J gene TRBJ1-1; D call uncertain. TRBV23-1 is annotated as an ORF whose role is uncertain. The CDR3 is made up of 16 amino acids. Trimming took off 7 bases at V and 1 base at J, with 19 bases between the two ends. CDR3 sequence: CASIKEGRVENTEAFF. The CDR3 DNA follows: TGCGCCAGCATCAAGGAGGGAAGGGTGGAGAACACTGAAGCTTTCTTT.

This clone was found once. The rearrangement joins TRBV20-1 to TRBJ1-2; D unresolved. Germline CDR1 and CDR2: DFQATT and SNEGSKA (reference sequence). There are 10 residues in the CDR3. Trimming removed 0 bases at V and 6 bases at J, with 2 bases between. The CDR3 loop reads CSARDDGYTF. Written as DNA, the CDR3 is TGCAGTGCTAGAGACGATGGCTACACCTTC.

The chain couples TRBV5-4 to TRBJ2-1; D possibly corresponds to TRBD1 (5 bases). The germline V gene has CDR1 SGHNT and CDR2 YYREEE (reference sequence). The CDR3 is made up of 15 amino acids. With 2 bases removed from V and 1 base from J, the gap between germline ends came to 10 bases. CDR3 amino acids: CASSFSGQSYNEQFF. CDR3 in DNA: TGTGCCAGCAGCTTCAGTGGACAATCCTACAATGAGCAGTTCTTC.

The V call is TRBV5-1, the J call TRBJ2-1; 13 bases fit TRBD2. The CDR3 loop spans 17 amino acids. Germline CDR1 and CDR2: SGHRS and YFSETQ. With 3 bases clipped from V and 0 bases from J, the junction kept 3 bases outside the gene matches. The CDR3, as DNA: TGCGCCAGCAGCTCGGGGACTAGCGGGGACTCCTACAATGAGCAGTTCTTC. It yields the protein CASSSGTSGDSYNEQFF. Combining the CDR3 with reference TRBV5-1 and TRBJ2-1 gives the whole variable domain KAGVTQTPRYLIKTRGQQVTLSCSPISGHRSVSWYQQTPGQGLQFLFEYFSETQRNKGNFPGRFSGRQFSNSRSEMNVSTLELGDSALYLCASSSGTSGDSYNEQFFGPGTRLTVL.

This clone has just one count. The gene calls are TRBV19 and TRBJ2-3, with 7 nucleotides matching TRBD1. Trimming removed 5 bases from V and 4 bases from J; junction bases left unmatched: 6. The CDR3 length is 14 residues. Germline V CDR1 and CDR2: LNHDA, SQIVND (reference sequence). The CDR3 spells CASSPSQGADTQYF. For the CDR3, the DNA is TGTGCCAGTAGTCCGTCCCAGGGGGCAGATACGCAGTATTTT.

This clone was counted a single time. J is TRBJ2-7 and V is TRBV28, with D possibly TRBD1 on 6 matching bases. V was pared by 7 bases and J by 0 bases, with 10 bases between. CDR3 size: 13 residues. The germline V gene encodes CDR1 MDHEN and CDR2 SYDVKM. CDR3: CASIGGSSYEQYF. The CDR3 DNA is TGTGCCAGCATTGGGGGCAGCTCCTACGAGCAGTACTTC. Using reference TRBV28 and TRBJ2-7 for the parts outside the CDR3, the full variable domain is DVKVTQSSRYLVKRTGEKVFLECVQDMDHENMFWYRQDPGLGLRLIYFSYDVKMKEKGDIPEGYSVSREKKERFSLILESASTNQTSMYLCASIGGSSYEQYFGPGTRLTVT.

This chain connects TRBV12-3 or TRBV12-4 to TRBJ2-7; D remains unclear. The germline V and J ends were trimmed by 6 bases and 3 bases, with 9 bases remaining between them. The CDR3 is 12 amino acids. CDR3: CASSRLSYEQYF. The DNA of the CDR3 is TGTGCCAGCAGCCGCCTAAGCTACGAGCAGTACTTC.

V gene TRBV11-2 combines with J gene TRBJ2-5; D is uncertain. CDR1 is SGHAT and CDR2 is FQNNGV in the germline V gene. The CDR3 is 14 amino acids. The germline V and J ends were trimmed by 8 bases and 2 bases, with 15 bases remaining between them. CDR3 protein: CASSSGVVQETQYF. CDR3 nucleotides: TGTGCCAGCTCCAGTGGGGTGGTACAAGAGACCCAGTACTTC.

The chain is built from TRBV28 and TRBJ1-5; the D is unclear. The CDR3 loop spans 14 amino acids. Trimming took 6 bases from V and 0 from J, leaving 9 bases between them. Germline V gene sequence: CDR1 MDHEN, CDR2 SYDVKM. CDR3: CASSATDSNQPQHF. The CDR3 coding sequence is TGTGCCAGCAGCGCAACAGATAGCAATCAGCCCCAGCATTTT.

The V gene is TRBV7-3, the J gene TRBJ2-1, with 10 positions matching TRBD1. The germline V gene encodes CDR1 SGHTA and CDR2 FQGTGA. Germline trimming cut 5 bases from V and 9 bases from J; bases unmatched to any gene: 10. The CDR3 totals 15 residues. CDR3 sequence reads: CASSPSRDRGSEQFF. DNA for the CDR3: TGTGCCAGCAGCCCCTCCCGGGACAGGGGAAGTGAGCAGTTCTTC.

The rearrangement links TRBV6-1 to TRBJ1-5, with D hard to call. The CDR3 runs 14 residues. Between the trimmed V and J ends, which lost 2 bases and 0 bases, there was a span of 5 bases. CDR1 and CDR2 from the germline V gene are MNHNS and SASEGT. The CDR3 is CASSETASNQPQHF. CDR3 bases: TGTGCCAGCAGTGAAACAGCTAGCAATCAGCCCCAGCATTTT.

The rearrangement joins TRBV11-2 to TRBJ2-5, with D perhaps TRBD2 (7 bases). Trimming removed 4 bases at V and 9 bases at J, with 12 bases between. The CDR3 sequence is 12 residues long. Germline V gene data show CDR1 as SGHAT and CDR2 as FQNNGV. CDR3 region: CASSSTGRAQYF. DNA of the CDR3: TGTGCCAGCAGCTCCACAGGGAGGGCCCAGTACTTC.

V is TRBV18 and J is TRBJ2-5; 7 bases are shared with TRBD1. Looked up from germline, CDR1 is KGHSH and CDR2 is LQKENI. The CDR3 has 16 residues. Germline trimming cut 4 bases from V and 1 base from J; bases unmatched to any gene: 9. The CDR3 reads CASSRPQGNFQETQYF. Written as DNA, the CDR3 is TGTGCCAGCTCACGACCACAGGGGAATTTCCAAGAGACCCAGTACTTC.

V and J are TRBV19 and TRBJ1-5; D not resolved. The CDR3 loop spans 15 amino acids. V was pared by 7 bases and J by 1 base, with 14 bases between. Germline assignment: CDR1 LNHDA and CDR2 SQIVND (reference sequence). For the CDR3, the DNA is TGTGCCAGTACCCTCCTTTGGGCGAGCAATCAGCCCCAGCATTTT. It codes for CASTLLWASNQPQHF.

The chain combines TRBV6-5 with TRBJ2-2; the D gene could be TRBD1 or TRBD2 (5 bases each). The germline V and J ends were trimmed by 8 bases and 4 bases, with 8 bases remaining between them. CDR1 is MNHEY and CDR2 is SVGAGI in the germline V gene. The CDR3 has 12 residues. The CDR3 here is CASPGTTGELFF. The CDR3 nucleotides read TGTGCCAGCCCGGGGACCACCGGGGAGCTGTTTTTT.

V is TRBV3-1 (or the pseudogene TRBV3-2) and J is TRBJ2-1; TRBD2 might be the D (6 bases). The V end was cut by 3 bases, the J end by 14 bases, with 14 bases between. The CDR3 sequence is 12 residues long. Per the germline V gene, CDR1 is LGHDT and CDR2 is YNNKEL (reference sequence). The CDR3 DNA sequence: TGTGCCAGCAGCCAGCGCCGGGGGATGGAGTTCTTC. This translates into CASSQRRGMEFF.

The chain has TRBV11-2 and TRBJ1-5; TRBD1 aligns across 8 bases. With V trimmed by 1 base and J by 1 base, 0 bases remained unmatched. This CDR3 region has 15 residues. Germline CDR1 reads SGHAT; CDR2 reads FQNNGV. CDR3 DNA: TGTGCCAGCAGCTTAGGGACAGGGAGCAATCAGCCCCAGCATTTT. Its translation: CASSLGTGSNQPQHF.

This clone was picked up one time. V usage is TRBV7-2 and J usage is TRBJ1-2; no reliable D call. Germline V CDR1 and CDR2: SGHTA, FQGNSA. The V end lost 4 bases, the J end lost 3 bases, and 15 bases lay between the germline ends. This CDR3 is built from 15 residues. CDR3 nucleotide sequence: TGTGCCAGCAGCTCTGGTCCGGGGTCGGACTATGGCTACACCTTC. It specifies CASSSGPGSDYGYTF.

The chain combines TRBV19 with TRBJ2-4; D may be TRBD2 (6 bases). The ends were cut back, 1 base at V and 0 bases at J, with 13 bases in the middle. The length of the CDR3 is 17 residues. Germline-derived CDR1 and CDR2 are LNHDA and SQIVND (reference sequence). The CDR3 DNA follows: TGTGCCAGTAGTATAGGTGGAGGAGGGTTAGCCAAAAACATTCAGTACTTC. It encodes CASSIGGGGLAKNIQYF.

DNA for the CDR3: TGCGCCAGCAGCCAAGAGACTAGCGGAGCCTACAATGAGCAGTTCTTC. Translating gives CASSQETSGAYNEQFF. The genes are TRBV4-3 and TRBJ2-1; 9 positions match TRBD2. Trimming took 0 bases from V and 2 from J; bases not matched to a gene: 2. The CDR3 length is 16 residues. Germline loops: CDR1 LGHNA, CDR2 YSLEER.